This TCR beta chain was captured by sequencing in a study of shared clonotypes between healthy human individuals. CDR3 length equals 16 residues. The germline CDR1 and CDR2 sequences are MDHEN and SYDVKM. Trimming removed 1 base from V and 5 bases from J, with 18 bases in between. The authors' processing: Filtering differed for immunoSEQ, which gave only junction sequences without quality scores. Sequenced by immunoSEQ multiplex PCR; TCRdb stores in-frame clones only, minus some. V and J calls and clone size are copied from that table; D and trimming were computed from the DNA. Among under 2.5 million clones listed, under 95% were seen once. CD45RA-negative memory and CD45RA+ naive subsets were split from the CD4+ cells.

This chain connects TRBV28 to TRBJ2-7; the D gene is possibly TRBD1 (5 bases). The TCR was taken from a man aged 18-30 years in good health. Some clones in this sample may be carry-over from other donors' samples. The source material was naive CD4+ T cells from PBMCs. Noted subset: CD45RA+ positively selected. CDR3 in amino acids: CASSLFGQGWSNEQYF. The CDR3 DNA is TGTGCCAGCAGTTTATTTGGGCAGGGTTGGAGCAACGAGCAGTACTTC.